Listed here are 14 T cell receptor beta chains from one sample, sequenced in a study of blood T cell repertoires in COVID-19. Some clones are missing from TCRdb's copy, which holds only in-frame ones; the method was immunoSEQ multiplex PCR. This sample has roughly 250,000 clones, with about 80% found just once. The sequencing sample was made of peripheral blood. All receptors derive from a woman of 80 years or more with acute or convalescent COVID-19.

The chain carries TRBV3-1 (or the pseudogene TRBV3-2) and TRBJ2-5; 8 bases are shared with TRBD1. V was pared by 2 bases and J by 4 bases, with 6 bases of the junction left unmatched. Germline V lookup: CDR1 LGHDT, CDR2 YNNKEL (reference sequence). The CDR3 sequence is 15 residues long. The DNA of the CDR3 is TGTGCCAGCAGCCAATACGGACAGGGAATAGAGACCCAGTACTTC. Translating gives CASSQYGQGIETQYF.

This chain connects TRBV10-2 to TRBJ2-5; tentatively, D is TRBD2 (5 bases). V dropped 9 bases and J dropped 4 bases, with 15 bases sitting between them. Germline lookup yields CDR1 WSHSY and CDR2 SAAADI. The CDR3 consists of 13 residues. The CDR3 coding sequence is TGCGCCAGTCGGGGTGGGAGAGTAGAGACCCAGTACTTC. Its translation is CASRGGRVETQYF.

This chain uses TRBV30 with TRBJ2-7; D is ambiguous. Trimming shortened V by 0 bases and J by 2 bases, and 11 bases separated the two germline ends. The CDR3 is 14 residues long. Germline-derived CDR1 and CDR2 are GTSNPN and SVGIG (reference sequence). CDR3 in amino acids: CAWSVNPSTYEQYF. The CDR3 DNA follows: TGTGCCTGGAGTGTTAATCCTTCTACCTACGAGCAGTACTTC.

The chain couples TRBV6-5 to TRBJ2-2; TRBD1 aligns across 8 bases. The germline gives CDR1 MNHEY, CDR2 SVGAGI. Trimming took 2 bases from V and 10 from J; bases not matched to a gene: 12. The CDR3 spans 16 residues. CDR3 amino acids: CASSYPFGTGRLELFF. For the CDR3, the DNA is TGTGCCAGCAGTTACCCCTTCGGGACAGGTCGATTGGAGCTGTTTTTT.

This clone was seen a single time. The genes are TRBV11-2 and TRBJ2-1; the match to TRBD2 covers 7 bases. V shed 3 bases and J 0 bases; nucleotides not matched to a gene: 8. This CDR3 contains 17 residues. Germline V gene lookup returns CDR1 SGHAT and CDR2 FQNNGV. The CDR3 reads CASSLWFGGSSYNEQFF. The CDR3 DNA reads TGTGCCAGCAGCTTGTGGTTCGGGGGGAGCTCCTACAATGAGCAGTTCTTC.

Concerning this clone itself: This same CDR3 is encoded by further DNA sequences in the sample. The chain has TRBV6-5 and TRBJ2-1; 11 bases map to TRBD2. This CDR3 is 16 amino acids long. The germline CDR1 and CDR2 sequences are MNHEY and SVGAGI. Germline trimming cut 1 base from V and 5 bases from J; bases unmatched to any gene: 4. The CDR3 coding sequence is TGTGCCAGCAGTTACTATGGGACTAGCGGAGACAATGAGCAGTTCTTC. Protein sequence: CASSYYGTSGDNEQFF.

This chain connects TRBV27 to TRBJ2-3, with a weak D call TRBD2 (6 bases). The CDR3 is 14 amino acids. Germline V gives CDR1 MNHEY, CDR2 SMNVEV (reference sequence). V was pared by 6 bases and J by 9 bases, with 19 bases between. As DNA, the CDR3 is TGTGCCAGCAGACCGGGACTCACTATGGGGACGCAGTATTTT. Encoded protein: CASRPGLTMGTQYF.

In its sample, this clone was seen a few times. The chain couples TRBV29-1 to TRBJ1-2; 8 bases map to TRBD1. The trim removed 6 bases at V and 5 bases at J, leaving 17 bases unmatched. Germline values: CDR1 SQVTM, CDR2 ANQGSEA. CDR3 length equals 16 residues. This CDR3 is CSVRDRPGSKYYGYTF. CDR3 in DNA: TGCAGCGTCCGGGACAGGCCCGGTTCTAAATATTATGGCTACACCTTC.

The chain recombines TRBV2 with TRBJ1-5, with 8 positions matching TRBD1. Per the germline V gene, CDR1 is SNHLY and CDR2 is FYNNEI. The CDR3 consists of 15 residues. V gave up 4 bases and J gave up 3 bases; unmatched junction bases: 5. The CDR3 nucleotides read TGTGCCAGCAGTGCCCCAGGGGGCTACAATCAGCCCCAGCATTTT. This sequence encodes CASSAPGGYNQPQHF.

The rearrangement links TRBV3-1 (or the pseudogene TRBV3-2) to TRBJ1-2; the match to TRBD1 covers 8 bases. This CDR3 contains 14 residues. Losses at the gene ends were 4 bases for V and 8 bases for J; bases not matched to a gene: 9. The germline CDR1 and CDR2 sequences are LGHDT and YNNKEL (reference sequence). CDR3 in amino acids: CASSLRTGFHGYTF. The DNA of the CDR3 is TGTGCCAGCAGCCTACGGACAGGGTTTCACGGCTACACCTTC.

The chain carries TRBV15 and TRBJ1-6; 10 positions match TRBD1. V shed 1 base and J 2 bases; nucleotides not matched to a gene: 8. The CDR3 length is 19 residues. Germline V gene sequence: CDR1 LNHNV, CDR2 YYDKDF (reference sequence). The CDR3 nucleotides read TGTGCCACCAGCAGAGCGGGACAGGGGAAGGGTACCTATAATTCACCCCTCCACTTT. Its translation is CATSRAGQGKGTYNSPLHF.

As to this clone: Within the sample, other DNA sequences also encode this same CDR3. This chain connects TRBV7-9 to TRBJ1-6; tentative D call: TRBD1 (5 bases). The V and J ends lost 4 bases and 6 bases respectively, with 13 bases between them. CDR1 and CDR2 (germline): SEHNR, FQNEAQ (reference sequence). This CDR3 spans 15 amino acids. CDR3 residues: CASSSPGGANSPLHF. The DNA of the CDR3 is TGTGCCAGCAGCTCCCCGGGAGGGGCTAATTCACCCCTCCACTTT.

V usage is TRBV5-1 and J usage is TRBJ2-1; 7 bases agree with TRBD2. The CDR3 runs 17 residues. Trimming at V came to 0 bases and at J to 1 base, leaving 7 bases not matched to a gene. Looked up from germline, CDR1 is SGHRS and CDR2 is YFSETQ. As DNA, the CDR3 is TGCGCCAGCAGCTTGGCCGGCGGGGGTGCTTCCTACAATGAGCAGTTCTTC. Protein sequence: CASSLAGGGASYNEQFF.

This chain joins TRBV5-4 and TRBJ2-5; D is unclear. The CDR3 extends over 13 amino acids. The germline gives CDR1 SGHNT, CDR2 YYREEE (reference sequence). Trimming removed 1 base at V and 4 bases at J, with 8 bases between. DNA of the CDR3: TGTGCCAGCAGCTTGTTCACTGGAGAGACCCAGTACTTC. Amino acids: CASSLFTGETQYF. Looking up the rest from reference TRBV5-4 and TRBJ2-5 gives the full variable domain: ETGVTQSPTHLIKTRGQQVTLRCSSQSGHNTVSWYQQALGQGPQFIFQYYREEENGRGNFPPRFSGLQFPNYSSELNVNALELDDSALYLCASSLFTGETQYFGPGTRLLVL.